Sequencing of this T cell receptor beta chain was carried out in a study of response to subunit inactivated influenza vaccine. Overall study findings and caveats: Few new T cells, the authors suggested, are recruited by each seasonal influenza vaccination.

TCRdb itself ran the RT-PCR reads through MiXCR, one entry per CDR3 protein. The sample lists about 780,000 distinct CDR3 sequences; approximately 17% were seen once. This clonotype showed up just a few times. What it binds is unknown. Germline V lookup: CDR1 LNHNV, CDR2 YYDKDF (reference sequence). Trimming took 1 base from V and 0 from J, leaving 10 bases between them. This CDR3 region has 16 residues. This sequence was found in a man aged 50 to 60 who received an inactivated influenza vaccine. Sequenced material: PBMCs from blood, taken 4 to 6 days after vaccination. The chain employs TRBV15 and TRBJ1-5, with D uncertain. In nucleotides, the CDR3 is TGTGCCACCAGCAGAGGTTCAACACGTAGCAATCAGCCCCAGCATTTT. As protein: CATSRGSTRSNQPQHF.